This T cell receptor beta chain is from a study of blood T cell repertoires in COVID-19. Background on the study: The origin of the acute and convalescent COVID-19 samples was the United States, Italy and Spain. PBMCs, B-cell-depleted T cells, or T cells provided the cDNA or gDNA that made up the material.

J was trimmed by 3 bases and V by 6 bases; bases with no gene match: 4. Germline CDR1 is MNHNY and CDR2 is SVGAGI (reference sequence). The CDR3 contains 13 residues. Original analysis: Quantification of nucleated cells was approximated via reference gene primer amplification. Measured with immunoSEQ multiplex PCR; TCRdb has only the in-frame clones, and not every one. Clone size and the V and J calls come from that table; the DNA yielded D and trimming. The repertoire has approximately 170,000 clones, approximately 85% of them found once; the top ten carry about 1.2%. The gene calls are TRBV6-6 and TRBJ1-2; 7 bases match TRBD1. This TCR was sampled from a man aged 60 to 69 who had recovered from COVID-19. Sequenced material: peripheral blood. The chain's CDR3 is CASRLDRDYGYTF. CDR3 nucleotides: TGTGCCAGCAGACTAGACAGGGACTATGGCTACACCTTC.